This T cell receptor beta chain was documented in a study of cytomegalovirus exposure and HLA in healthy donors. Whole-study results and caveats: Usually a TCR sequence was rare, but some public TCRs were found in many donors. Cytomegalovirus association was listed for around 180 TCR beta chains. Confirmation was obtained in vitro that three CMV-associated chains are specific for CMV antigens.

To note about this clone: Its antigen is currently unknown.

TCRdb's table, derived via immunoSEQ multiplex PCR, lists solely in-frame clones and lacks some. In the table there are under 300,000 clones, roughly 89% of which are singletons. The germline V gene encodes CDR1 MNHEY and CDR2 SVGAGI. Deletions cut 3 bases from V and 0 bases from J, with 14 bases between. This CDR3 region has 16 residues. The receptor's source is a woman under 30 in good health and CMV-seronegative. The rearrangement uses TRBV6-5 and TRBJ1-1; D gene unclear. Sequenced sample: PBMCs. CDR3 in DNA: TGTGCCAGCAGTTATTCGTCATCCAGCGTGAACACTGAAGCTTTCTTT. It translates to CASSYSSSSVNTEAFF.